The entry below gives a single TCR beta chain sequence along with its context. Its antigen is as yet unknown. This record comes from a study of cytomegalovirus exposure and HLA in healthy donors. Findings and limits, study-wide: TCR beta V- and J-gene trimming, according to a later analysis, was linked to a missense DCLRE1C variant. What TCR beta sequences reportedly achieved was accurate prediction of HLA-A and HLA-B alleles in most subjects. As a later analysis revealed, most CMV-associated TCR beta chains appeared HLA-restricted. A highly shared variant cluster was judged a likely technical artifact.

The PCR ran on 60 Vbeta and 13 Jbeta primers. Using immunoSEQ multiplex PCR, the repertoire was profiled, and TCRdb retains in-frame clones only, with some absent. Among approximately 150,000 clones listed, 76% were seen once. The sequence was collected from a male donor in good health and CMV-seronegative. Sequencing input: PBMCs.

As DNA, the CDR3 is TGTGCCAGCATCCTGTGGGAGGGCGAGGAAAAACTGTTTTTT. Protein sequence: CASILWEGEEKLFF. The rearrangement links TRBV7-9 to TRBJ1-4; D is unresolved. The CDR3 totals 14 residues. From germline, CDR1 is SEHNR and CDR2 FQNEAQ (reference sequence). The V end was cut by 7 bases, the J end by 8 bases, with 17 bases between.